Following are 31 T cell receptor beta chains from one sample sequenced in a study of blood T cell repertoires in COVID-19. Libraries were prepared by immunoSEQ multiplex PCR; TCRdb keeps only in-frame clonotypes and omits some of them. The table lists a few hundred thousand clones, 85% to 90% of them singletons. The sequenced sample consisted of PBMCs or T cells enriched from blood (not recorded which). These receptors were collected from a man aged 30-40 years who had recovered from COVID-19.

The rearrangement links TRBV24-1 to TRBJ1-6; TRBD1 aligns across 7 bases. Losses at the gene ends were 4 bases for V and 9 bases for J; bases not matched to a gene: 8. Per germline, CDR1 KGHDR and CDR2 SFDVKD. This CDR3 contains 15 residues. This CDR3 reads CATSDLWDSGSPLHF. The CDR3 DNA follows: TGTGCCACCAGTGACCTATGGGACAGTGGTTCACCCCTCCACTTT.

The chain joins TRBV7-9 to TRBJ2-7, with 8 nucleotides matching TRBD1. The CDR3 has 15 amino acids. Trimming cost V 9 bases and J 3 bases; bases outside gene matches: 13. Germline V lookup: CDR1 SEHNR, CDR2 FQNEAQ (reference sequence). CDR3 residues: CASHPPQGANYEQYF. The CDR3 nucleotides read TGTGCCAGTCATCCTCCCCAGGGGGCCAACTACGAGCAGTACTTC.

V and J are TRBV4-1 and TRBJ1-4; D is ambiguous. Looked up from germline, CDR1 is MGHRA and CDR2 is YSYEKL. The length of the CDR3 is 15 residues. V shed 1 base and J shed 0 bases, with 6 bases lying between them. Written as DNA, the CDR3 is TGCGCCAGCAGCCAAGGGGCAGCAACTAATGAAAAACTGTTTTTT. It is translated as CASSQGAATNEKLFF.

This chain uses TRBV12-5 with TRBJ2-7; 8 positions agree with TRBD2. The CDR3 length is 16 residues. The V segment lost 1 base and the J segment 7 bases; nucleotides outside the gene matches: 12. CDR1 is LGHNT, CDR2 FRNRAP, per germline. For the CDR3, the DNA is TGTGCTAGTGGTTTGGCGTCAATCGGGACTAGGGGGGAGCAGTACTTC. It yields the protein CASGLASIGTRGEQYF.

V and J are TRBV5-1 and TRBJ1-1, with 7 positions matching TRBD1. This CDR3 comprises 13 residues. The germline V gene encodes CDR1 SGHRS and CDR2 YFSETQ. V shed 5 bases, J shed 4 bases, and the junction held 5 bases outside the gene matches. Written as DNA, the CDR3 is TGCGCCAGCAGGGGACAGTCGAGCACTGAAGCTTTCTTT. It translates to CASRGQSSTEAFF.

With respect to this clone: The identical CDR3 is also encoded by other nucleotide sequences in the sample. The V and J genes are TRBV6-5 and TRBJ2-7; 10 bases agree with TRBD1. Germline V lookup: CDR1 MNHEY, CDR2 SVGAGI. The CDR3 runs 13 residues. The V gene end was trimmed by 6 bases and the J gene end by 3 bases; junction bases not matched to a gene: 2. Here the CDR3 reads CASRRTGGYEQYF. The CDR3 DNA sequence: TGTGCCAGCAGGCGGACAGGGGGCTACGAGCAGTACTTC.

This clone has a single count. The chain uses TRBV6-5 and TRBJ2-1, with 7 positions matching TRBD2. The trim removed 0 bases at V and 4 bases at J, leaving 6 bases unmatched. Germline V gives CDR1 MNHEY, CDR2 SVGAGI. The CDR3 length is 16 residues. CDR3 protein: CASSYSLSGKYNEQFF. CDR3 sequence (DNA): TGTGCCAGCAGTTACTCCCTGAGCGGGAAATACAATGAGCAGTTCTTC.

The chain is built from TRBV30 and TRBJ1-3; D is uncertain. Germline CDR1 is GTSNPN and CDR2 is SVGIG (reference sequence). The CDR3 spans 14 residues. V gave up 4 bases and J gave up 2 bases, with 12 bases separating them. Written as DNA, the CDR3 is TGTGCCTGGACTGCCAAAGAGACTGGAAACACCATATATTTT. Amino acids: CAWTAKETGNTIYF.

The chain has TRBV6-4 and TRBJ2-5, with 12 bases identical to TRBD2. This CDR3 comprises 15 residues. V was pared by 6 bases and J by 3 bases, with 5 bases of the junction left unmatched. The V gene's germline CDR1 is MRHNA and CDR2 SNTAGT. CDR3 coding DNA: TGTGCCAGCAGCCCCGGACTAGCGGGGAAAGAGACCCAGTACTTC. Translation: CASSPGLAGKETQYF.

This clone was detected only once. The rearrangement links TRBV19 to TRBJ1-1, with D possibly being TRBD1 (5 bases). Deletions cut 10 bases from V and 2 bases from J, with 29 bases between. The CDR3 is 18 residues long. Per the germline V gene, CDR1 is LNHDA and CDR2 is SQIVND (reference sequence). The CDR3 DNA reads as TGTGCCACCTCAAGACGGGCGGGGCTGTATGTGCGAAACACTGAAGCTTTCTTT. Protein: CATSRRAGLYVRNTEAFF.

The gene calls are TRBV5-1 and TRBJ2-7, with D unclear. The CDR3 runs 12 residues. V lost 0 bases, J lost 5 bases, and 6 bases lay in between. Germline V gene lookup returns CDR1 SGHRS and CDR2 YFSETQ. CDR3 nucleotide sequence: TGCGCCAGCAGCTTGGGGCTTGACGAGCAGTACTTC. This gives the protein CASSLGLDEQYF.

In its sample, this clone was seen once. CDR3 sequence reads: CASSSHRGDTEAFF. The DNA of the CDR3 is TGTGCCAGCAGCTCTCACAGGGGGGACACTGAAGCTTTCTTT. The chain recombines TRBV11-3 with TRBJ1-1; 8 bases fit TRBD1. With 4 bases clipped from V and 3 bases from J, the junction kept 4 bases outside the gene matches. CDR1 and CDR2 (germline): SGHNT, YENEEA. This CDR3 comprises 14 residues.

The chain recombines TRBV19 with TRBJ2-2; a weak D match, TRBD2 (6 bases). This CDR3 contains 15 residues. V was trimmed by 4 bases and J by 1 base, leaving 10 bases between them. Germline values: CDR1 LNHDA, CDR2 SQIVND (reference sequence). This chain's CDR3 is CASSRSGVNTGELFF. CDR3 coding DNA: TGTGCCAGTAGTAGGTCGGGGGTGAACACCGGGGAGCTGTTTTTT.

This chain links TRBV11-2 with TRBJ2-5; D is possibly TRBD1 (5 bases). The V gene's germline CDR1 is SGHAT and CDR2 FQNNGV. The germline V and J ends were trimmed by 5 bases and 4 bases, with 14 bases remaining between them. The CDR3 is 14 residues long. The CDR3 coding sequence is TGTGCCAGCAGCCCCAGCAGGGTCGGAGAGACCCAGTACTTC. This encodes CASSPSRVGETQYF.

The chain has TRBV6-6 and TRBJ2-7, with TRBD2 matching 8 bases. The CDR3 sequence is 12 residues long. Unmatched junction bases numbered 8, after V lost 11 bases and J lost 5 bases. Germline CDR1 is MNHNY and CDR2 is SVGAGI (reference sequence). In DNA, the CDR3 is TGTGCCTCCCGGGGGGGGGCCGACGAGCAGTACTTC. It yields the protein CASRGGADEQYF.

Only one count was recorded for this clone. This chain uses TRBV11-2 with TRBJ1-1, with a weak D call TRBD1 (6 bases). Trimming shortened V by 4 bases and J by 5 bases, and 17 bases separated the two germline ends. The CDR3 loop spans 15 amino acids. Germline loops: CDR1 SGHAT, CDR2 FQNNGV. CDR3 sequence: CASSSFRGAGTEAFF. CDR3 bases: TGTGCCAGCAGCTCTTTCCGGGGGGCTGGAACTGAAGCTTTCTTT.

CDR3 sequence: CASSEGWAGGYGYTF. CDR3 coding DNA: TGTGCCAGCAGTGAAGGTTGGGCGGGGGGCTATGGCTACACCTTC. The chain combines TRBV6-1 with TRBJ1-2, with D possibly being TRBD1 (5 bases). The ends were cut back, 1 base at V and 4 bases at J, with 13 bases in the middle. Germline lookup yields CDR1 MNHNS and CDR2 SASEGT. This CDR3 is built from 15 residues.

The chain couples TRBV24-1 to TRBJ2-1, with a weak D call TRBD2 (6 bases). From germline, CDR1 is KGHDR and CDR2 SFDVKD. Trimming removed 4 bases from V and 0 bases from J, with 15 bases in between. There are 17 residues in the CDR3. DNA for the CDR3: TGTGCCACCAGTGACCCCAGTAGCGGTAACTCCTACAATGAGCAGTTCTTC. Its translation: CATSDPSSGNSYNEQFF.

Here the CDR3 reads CASSLSGGQGGGYTF. As DNA, the CDR3 is TGTGCCAGCAGTTTAAGTGGGGGACAGGGAGGTGGCTACACCTTC. This rearrangement joins TRBV28 to TRBJ1-2; TRBD1 matches 9 bases. Germline V CDR1 and CDR2: MDHEN, SYDVKM. This CDR3 contains 15 residues. Trimming took 2 bases from V and 7 from J; bases not matched to a gene: 8.

The rearrangement joins TRBV9 to TRBJ2-3, with D perhaps matching TRBD1 (6 bases). The germline gives CDR1 SGDLS, CDR2 YYNGEE. The CDR3 consists of 16 residues. Trimming cost V 4 bases and J 6 bases, with 21 bases left between them. The CDR3 loop reads CASSPRDGGRGDTQYF. The DNA for the CDR3 is TGTGCCAGCAGCCCTCGGGACGGTGGCAGGGGTGATACGCAGTATTTT. The complete variable domain, with remaining parts taken from reference TRBV9 and TRBJ2-3, reads DSGVTQTPKHLITATGQRVTLRCSPRSGDLSVYWYQQSLDQGLQFLIQYYNGEERAKGNILERFSAQQFPDLHSELNLSSLELGDSALYFCASSPRDGGRGDTQYFGPGTRLTVL.

The V and J genes are TRBV29-1 and TRBJ1-2; a possible D gene is TRBD1 (6 bases). The length of the CDR3 is 14 residues. V was cut by 6 bases and J by 3 bases, with 17 bases left in between. Germline V CDR1 and CDR2: SQVTM, ANQGSEA. The chain's CDR3 is CSVEYRVQDYGYTF. The CDR3 DNA reads as TGCAGCGTCGAGTACAGGGTCCAGGACTATGGCTACACCTTC.

This sequence joins TRBV7-9 and TRBJ1-1; the match to TRBD1 covers 10 bases. V lost 3 bases to trimming and J lost 5 bases; unmatched junction nucleotides: 9. The CDR3 runs 16 residues. Germline V lookup: CDR1 SEHNR, CDR2 FQNEAQ (reference sequence). CDR3 residues: CASSLERGQGETEAFF. CDR3 bases: TGTGCCAGCAGCTTGGAAAGAGGACAGGGGGAAACTGAAGCTTTCTTT.

This clone was seen just once. J is TRBJ1-4 and V is TRBV7-9; no reliable D call. In germline, CDR1 is SEHNR, CDR2 FQNEAQ (reference sequence). The V end was cut by 4 bases, the J end by 8 bases, with 8 bases between. The CDR3 contains 12 residues. The CDR3 is CASSSRGEKLFF. CDR3 sequence (DNA): TGTGCCAGCAGCTCCCGGGGAGAAAAACTGTTTTTT.

This clone was seen only a few times. The rearrangement joins TRBV7-9 to TRBJ1-1; D gene uncertain. The V gene's germline CDR1 is SEHNR and CDR2 FQNEAQ (reference sequence). The CDR3 spans 14 residues. Trimming took 7 bases from V and 1 from J, leaving 13 bases between them. DNA for the CDR3: TGTGCCAGCACACCCCCGGGGTGGAACACTGAAGCTTTCTTT. This sequence encodes CASTPPGWNTEAFF.

The CDR3 reads CASSLRSGSGTPSWQYF. CDR3 in DNA: TGTGCCAGCAGCTTAAGATCCGGCAGCGGAACCCCCTCTTGGCAGTACTTC. This chain joins TRBV7-8 and TRBJ2-7; the D gene is possibly TRBD2 (5 bases). This CDR3 comprises 17 residues. Between the trimmed V and J ends, which lost 2 bases and 9 bases, there was a span of 26 bases. Germline CDR1 and CDR2: SGHVS and FQNEAQ.

This clone appeared a single time. The chain recombines TRBV5-1 with TRBJ2-1, with 9 bases matching TRBD2. The V gene's germline CDR1 is SGHRS and CDR2 YFSETQ. This CDR3 is 15 amino acids long. Trimming removed 5 bases from V and 8 bases from J; junction bases left unmatched: 11. CDR3 protein: CASSIGGRANDEQFF. The CDR3 DNA sequence: TGCGCCAGCAGTATAGGCGGGAGGGCTAACGATGAGCAGTTCTTC.

The chain combines TRBV6-5 with TRBJ2-7; possibly TRBD1 for D (6 bases). The CDR3 is 13 residues long. V dropped 6 bases and J dropped 2 bases, with 11 bases sitting between them. Germline V lookup: CDR1 MNHEY, CDR2 SVGAGI. The CDR3 is CASREDRPYEQYF. The CDR3, as DNA: TGTGCCAGCAGGGAGGACAGACCCTACGAGCAGTACTTC.

This clone was recorded a few times. The rearrangement joins TRBV28 to TRBJ1-3; a weak D match, TRBD1 (5 bases). V lost 3 bases and J lost 5, with 11 bases in between. CDR1 and CDR2 (germline): MDHEN, SYDVKM. CDR3 size: 14 residues. The CDR3: CASSFGGTRNTIYF. CDR3 DNA sequence: TGTGCCAGCAGTTTTGGAGGGACCAGAAACACCATATATTTT.

The V call is TRBV6-5, the J call TRBJ2-7, with TRBD2 matching 9 bases. Per the germline V gene, CDR1 is MNHEY and CDR2 is SVGAGI. The trim removed 6 bases at V and 2 bases at J, leaving 8 bases unmatched. This CDR3 comprises 15 residues. This CDR3 reads CASSTASGMAYEQYF. The DNA for the CDR3 is TGTGCCAGCAGCACAGCTAGCGGGATGGCCTACGAGCAGTACTTC.

The V and J genes are TRBV7-9 and TRBJ2-5; a weak D match, TRBD1 (6 bases). The germline gives CDR1 SEHNR, CDR2 FQNEAQ (reference sequence). CDR3 length: 14 amino acids. The V gene lost 6 bases and the J gene lost 0 bases, with 11 bases spanning the gap. DNA of the CDR3: TGTGCCAGCAGGAAAACAGGGAACCAAGAGACCCAGTACTTC. This sequence encodes CASRKTGNQETQYF.

The rearrangement joins TRBV10-1 to TRBJ2-3; no clear D gene. Trimming took 2 bases from V and 5 from J, leaving 8 bases between them. The germline CDR1 and CDR2 sequences are WNHNN and SYGVQD (reference sequence). The CDR3 runs 13 residues. The CDR3: CASSEGPIDTQYF. As DNA, the CDR3 is TGCGCCAGCAGTGAGGGGCCTATAGATACGCAGTATTTT.